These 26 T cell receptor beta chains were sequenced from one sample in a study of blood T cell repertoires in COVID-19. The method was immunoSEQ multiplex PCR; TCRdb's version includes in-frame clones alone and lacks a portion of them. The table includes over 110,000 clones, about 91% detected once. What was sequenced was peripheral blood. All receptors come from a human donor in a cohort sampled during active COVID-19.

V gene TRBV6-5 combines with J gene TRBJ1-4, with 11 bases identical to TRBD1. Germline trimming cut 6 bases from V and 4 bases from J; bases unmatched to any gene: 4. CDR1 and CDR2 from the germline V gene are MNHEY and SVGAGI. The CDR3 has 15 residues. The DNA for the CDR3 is TGTGCCAGCAGCCCGGGACAGGGGGGTAATGAAAAACTGTTTTTT. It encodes CASSPGQGGNEKLFF.

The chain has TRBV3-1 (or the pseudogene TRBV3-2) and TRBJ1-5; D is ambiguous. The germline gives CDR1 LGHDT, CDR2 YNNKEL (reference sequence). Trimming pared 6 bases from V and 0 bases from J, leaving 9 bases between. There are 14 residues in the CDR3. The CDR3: CASSPTYSNQPQHF. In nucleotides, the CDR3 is TGTGCCAGCAGTCCCACTTATAGCAATCAGCCCCAGCATTTT.

CDR3 bases: TGTGCCAGCTCCCCCGCAGTTGGTCTTGCAACTAATGAAAAACTGTTTTTT. Encoded protein: CASSPAVGLATNEKLFF. The chain has TRBV18 and TRBJ1-4; D is unclear. Germline lookup yields CDR1 KGHSH and CDR2 LQKENI. The CDR3 totals 17 residues. The V gene lost 6 bases and the J gene lost 0 bases, with 17 bases spanning the gap.

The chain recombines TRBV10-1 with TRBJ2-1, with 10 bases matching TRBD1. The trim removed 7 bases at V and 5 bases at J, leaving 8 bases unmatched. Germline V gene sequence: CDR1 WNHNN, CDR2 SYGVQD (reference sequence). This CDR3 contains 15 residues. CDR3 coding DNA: TGCGCCAGCATGGGAAGCGGGACAGGGGACAATGAGCAGTTCTTC. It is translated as CASMGSGTGDNEQFF.

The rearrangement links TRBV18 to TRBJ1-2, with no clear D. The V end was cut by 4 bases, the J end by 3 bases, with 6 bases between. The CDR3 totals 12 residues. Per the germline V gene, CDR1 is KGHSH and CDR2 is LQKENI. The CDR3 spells CASSHTHYGYTF. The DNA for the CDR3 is TGTGCCAGCTCACACACCCACTATGGCTACACCTTC.

The CDR3 loop is CASSLQGAHEQYF. The CDR3 nucleotides read TGTGCCAGCAGTTTACAGGGGGCTCACGAGCAGTACTTC. The V and J genes are TRBV6-5 and TRBJ2-7; 9 bases fit TRBD1. V was pared by 4 bases and J by 5 bases, with 3 bases of the junction left unmatched. The germline gives CDR1 MNHEY, CDR2 SVGAGI. The CDR3 loop spans 13 amino acids.

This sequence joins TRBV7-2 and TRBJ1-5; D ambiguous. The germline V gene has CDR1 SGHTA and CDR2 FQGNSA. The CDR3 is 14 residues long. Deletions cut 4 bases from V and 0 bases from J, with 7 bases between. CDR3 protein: CASSSLNSNQPQHF. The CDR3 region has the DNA TGTGCCAGCAGCTCTCTTAATAGCAATCAGCCCCAGCATTTT.

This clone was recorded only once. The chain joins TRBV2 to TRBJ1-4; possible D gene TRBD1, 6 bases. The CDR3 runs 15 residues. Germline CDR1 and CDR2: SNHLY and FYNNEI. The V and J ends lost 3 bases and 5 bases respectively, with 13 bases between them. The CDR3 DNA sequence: TGTGCCAGCAGTGAGACGGCAGGGGCAAATGAAAAACTGTTTTTT. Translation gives CASSETAGANEKLFF. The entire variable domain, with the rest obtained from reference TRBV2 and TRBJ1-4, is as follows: EPEVTQTPSHQVTQMGQEVILRCVPISNHLYFYWYRQILGQKVEFLVSFYNNEISEKSEIFDDQFSVERPDGSNFTLKIRSTKLEDSAMYFCASSETAGANEKLFFGSGTQLSVL.

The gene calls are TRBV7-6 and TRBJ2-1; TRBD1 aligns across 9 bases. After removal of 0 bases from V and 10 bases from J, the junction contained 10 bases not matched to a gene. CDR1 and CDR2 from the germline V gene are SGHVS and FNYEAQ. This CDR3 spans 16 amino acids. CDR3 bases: TGTGCCAGCAGCTTAGCTACGGGGACAGGGTATGGCGAGCAGTTCTTC. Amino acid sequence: CASSLATGTGYGEQFF.

In nucleotides, the CDR3 is TGCAGCGTCGCATTGACAGCAATGAACACTGAAGCTTTCTTT. Protein product: CSVALTAMNTEAFF. The genes are TRBV29-1 and TRBJ1-1; D possibly corresponds to TRBD1 (5 bases). Germline CDR1 SQVTM, CDR2 ANQGSEA. This CDR3 has 14 residues. Deletions cut 6 bases from V and 0 bases from J, with 14 bases between.

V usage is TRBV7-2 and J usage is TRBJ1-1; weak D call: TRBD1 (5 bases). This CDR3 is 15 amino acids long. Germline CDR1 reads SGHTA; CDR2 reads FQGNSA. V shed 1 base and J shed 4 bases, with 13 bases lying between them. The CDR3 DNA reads TGTGCCAGCAGCTTAGTTTCCACCGGGGGCACTGAAGCTTTCTTT. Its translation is CASSLVSTGGTEAFF. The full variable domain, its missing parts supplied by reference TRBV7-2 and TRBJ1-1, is GAGVSQSPSNKVTEKGKDVELRCDPISGHTALYWYRQSLGQGLEFLIYFQGNSAPDKSGLPSDRFSAERTGGSVSTLTIQRTQQEDSAVYLCASSLVSTGGTEAFFGQGTRLTVV.

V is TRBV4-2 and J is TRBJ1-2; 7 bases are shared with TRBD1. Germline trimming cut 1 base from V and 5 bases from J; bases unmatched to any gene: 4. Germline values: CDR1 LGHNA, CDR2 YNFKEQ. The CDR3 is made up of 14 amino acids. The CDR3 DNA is TGTGCCAGCAGCCAAGTGGAGACAGGGTATGGCTACACCTTC. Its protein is CASSQVETGYGYTF.

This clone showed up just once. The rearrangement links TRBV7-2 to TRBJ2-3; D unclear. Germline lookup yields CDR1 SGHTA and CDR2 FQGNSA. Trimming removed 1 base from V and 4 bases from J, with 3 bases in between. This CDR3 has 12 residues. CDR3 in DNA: TGTGCCAGCAGCTTAGGCGCAGATACGCAGTATTTT. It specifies CASSLGADTQYF. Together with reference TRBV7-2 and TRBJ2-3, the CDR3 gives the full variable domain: GAGVSQSPSNKVTEKGKDVELRCDPISGHTALYWYRQSLGQGLEFLIYFQGNSAPDKSGLPSDRFSAERTGGSVSTLTIQRTQQEDSAVYLCASSLGADTQYFGPGTRLTVL.

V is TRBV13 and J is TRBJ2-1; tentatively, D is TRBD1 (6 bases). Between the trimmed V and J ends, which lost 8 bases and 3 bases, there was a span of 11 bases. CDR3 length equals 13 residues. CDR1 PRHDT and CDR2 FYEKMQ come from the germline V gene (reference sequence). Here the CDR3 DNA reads TGTGCCAGCGGCAGGGGCATCTACAATGAGCAGTTCTTC. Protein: CASGRGIYNEQFF.

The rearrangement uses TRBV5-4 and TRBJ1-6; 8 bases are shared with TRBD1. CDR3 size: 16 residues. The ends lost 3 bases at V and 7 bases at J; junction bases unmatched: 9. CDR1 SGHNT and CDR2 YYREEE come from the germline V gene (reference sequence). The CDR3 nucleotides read TGTGCCAGCAGCTGGGAACCCGGGACAGGCAATTCACCCCTCCACTTT. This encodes CASSWEPGTGNSPLHF. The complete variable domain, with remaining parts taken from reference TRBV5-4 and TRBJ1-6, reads ETGVTQSPTHLIKTRGQQVTLRCSSQSGHNTVSWYQQALGQGPQFIFQYYREEENGRGNFPPRFSGLQFPNYSSELNVNALELDDSALYLCASSWEPGTGNSPLHFGNGTRLTVT.

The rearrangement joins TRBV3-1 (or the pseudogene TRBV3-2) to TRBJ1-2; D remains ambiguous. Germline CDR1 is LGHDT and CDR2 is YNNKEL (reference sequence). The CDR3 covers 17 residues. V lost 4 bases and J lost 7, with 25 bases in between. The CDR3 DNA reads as TGTGCCAGCAGCCCCATAGCCTCATATACTGGACTCCGTGGCTACACCTTC. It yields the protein CASSPIASYTGLRGYTF.

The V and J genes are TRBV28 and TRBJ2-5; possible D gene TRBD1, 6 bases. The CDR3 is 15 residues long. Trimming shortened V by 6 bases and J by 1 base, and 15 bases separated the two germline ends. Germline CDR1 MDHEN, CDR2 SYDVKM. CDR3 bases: TGTGCCAGCAGGGGACCGGGACACAGCCAAGAGACCCAGTACTTC. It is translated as CASRGPGHSQETQYF.

The CDR3 DNA follows: TGTGCCAGCAGTTTATTAAGCTCACAGGGGGCTGTCACTGAAGCTTTCTTT. It translates to CASSLLSSQGAVTEAFF. The V and J genes are TRBV27 and TRBJ1-1, with 9 bases fitting TRBD1. Trimming at V came to 1 base and at J to 4 bases, leaving 10 bases not matched to a gene. The germline V gene has CDR1 MNHEY and CDR2 SMNVEV (reference sequence). The CDR3 runs 17 residues.

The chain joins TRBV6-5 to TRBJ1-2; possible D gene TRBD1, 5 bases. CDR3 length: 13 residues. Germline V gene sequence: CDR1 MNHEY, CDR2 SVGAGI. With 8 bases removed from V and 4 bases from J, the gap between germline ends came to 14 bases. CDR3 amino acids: CASSLGTTYGYTF. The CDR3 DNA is TGTGCCAGCTCTCTCGGGACTACCTATGGCTACACCTTC.

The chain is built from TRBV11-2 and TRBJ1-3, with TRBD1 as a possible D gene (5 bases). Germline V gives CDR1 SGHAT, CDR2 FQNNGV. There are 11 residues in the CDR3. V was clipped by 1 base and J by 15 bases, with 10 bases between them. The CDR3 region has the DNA TGTGCCAGCAGCTTAGGGGGGGACGCATATTTT. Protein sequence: CASSLGGDAYF.

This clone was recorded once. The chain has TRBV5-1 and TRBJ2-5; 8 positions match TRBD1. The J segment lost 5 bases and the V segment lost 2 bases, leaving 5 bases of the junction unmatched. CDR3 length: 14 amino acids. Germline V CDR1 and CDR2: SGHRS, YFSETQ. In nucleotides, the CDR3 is TGCGCCAGCAGCTTCTCAGGGGGCGAGGAGACCCAGTACTTC. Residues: CASSFSGGEETQYF.

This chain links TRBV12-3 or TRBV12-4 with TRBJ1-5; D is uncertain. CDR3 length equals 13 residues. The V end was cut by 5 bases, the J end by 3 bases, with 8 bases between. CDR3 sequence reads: CASSHEINQPQHF. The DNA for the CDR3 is TGTGCCAGCAGTCACGAGATCAATCAGCCCCAGCATTTT.

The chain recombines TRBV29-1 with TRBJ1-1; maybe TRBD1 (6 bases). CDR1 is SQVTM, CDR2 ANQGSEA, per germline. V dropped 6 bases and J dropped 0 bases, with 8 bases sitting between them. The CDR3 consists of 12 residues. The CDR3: CSVRDMNTEAFF. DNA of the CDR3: TGCAGCGTCAGGGACATGAACACTGAAGCTTTCTTT.

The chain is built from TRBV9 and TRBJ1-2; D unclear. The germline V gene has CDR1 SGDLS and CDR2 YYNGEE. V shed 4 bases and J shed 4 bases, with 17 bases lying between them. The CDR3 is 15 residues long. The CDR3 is CASSPNPGMGYGYTF. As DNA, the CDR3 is TGTGCCAGCAGCCCAAACCCCGGGATGGGCTATGGCTACACCTTC.

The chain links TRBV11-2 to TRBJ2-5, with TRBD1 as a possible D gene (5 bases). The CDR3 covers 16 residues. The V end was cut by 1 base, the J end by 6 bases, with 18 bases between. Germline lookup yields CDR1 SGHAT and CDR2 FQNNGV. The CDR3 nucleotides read TGTGCCAGCAGCTTAGGGGGCTCAGGAGTAGGGAAGACCCAGTACTTC. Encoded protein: CASSLGGSGVGKTQYF.

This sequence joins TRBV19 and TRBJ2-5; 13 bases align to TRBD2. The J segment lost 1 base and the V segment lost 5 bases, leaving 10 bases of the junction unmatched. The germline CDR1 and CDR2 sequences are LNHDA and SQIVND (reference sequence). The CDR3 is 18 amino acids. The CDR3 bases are TGTGCCAGTAGTGGGGGGGGGACTAGCGGGACCATCCAAGAGACCCAGTACTTC. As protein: CASSGGGTSGTIQETQYF.